This T cell receptor beta chain derives from a study of T cell responses to AZD1222 COVID-19 vaccine. Notes on the study in general: The donor cohort was predominantly white British with a female majority, and clonal diversity may have been underestimated.

Produced via immunoSEQ multiplex PCR; TCRdb's table is partial and in-frame only. Here the sample spans some 110,000 clones, around 89% being singletons. This clone has just a few counts. What it binds is not known. The CDR3 length is 16 residues. Trimming removed 4 bases at V and 6 bases at J, with 22 bases between. Germline V lookup: CDR1 MGHDK, CDR2 SYGVNS. The sample in question was peripheral blood, obtained on day 0 of AZD1222 vaccination. This receptor was identified in an adult in good health. V gene TRBV25-1 combines with J gene TRBJ2-7, with D possibly being TRBD2 (5 bases). The CDR3 is CASSATSPPKIGEQYF. CDR3 bases: TGTGCCAGCAGTGCAACTAGTCCCCCCAAGATAGGCGAGCAGTACTTC.